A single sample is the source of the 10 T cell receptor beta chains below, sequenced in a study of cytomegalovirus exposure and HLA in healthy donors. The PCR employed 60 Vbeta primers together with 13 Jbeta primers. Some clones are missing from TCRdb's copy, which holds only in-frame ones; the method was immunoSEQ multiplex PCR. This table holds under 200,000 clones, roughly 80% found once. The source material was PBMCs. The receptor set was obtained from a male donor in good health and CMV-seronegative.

CDR3 sequence (DNA): TGCGCCAGCAGCACCGGGACTAGCGGGGTCCAAGAGACCCAGTACTTC. It is translated as CASSTGTSGVQETQYF. This chain uses TRBV5-1 with TRBJ2-5; 13 bases agree with TRBD2. Germline CDR1 reads SGHRS; CDR2 reads YFSETQ. The CDR3 has 16 amino acids. Germline trimming cut 4 bases from V and 1 base from J; bases unmatched to any gene: 4.

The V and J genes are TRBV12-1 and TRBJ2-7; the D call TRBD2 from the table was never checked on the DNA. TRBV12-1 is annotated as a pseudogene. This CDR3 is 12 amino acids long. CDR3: CASSYCGGEQYF. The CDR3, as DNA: TGTGCCAGCAGTTATTGCGGGGGCGAGCAGTACTTC.

The CDR3 DNA follows: TGTGCCAGTAGTATAGTGGCTAGCGGGGCCTACGAGCAGTACTTC. Protein: CASSIVASGAYEQYF. The chain recombines TRBV19 with TRBJ2-7; 9 bases are shared with TRBD2. The CDR3 has 15 residues. Trimming cost V 1 base and J 2 bases; bases outside gene matches: 3. Per the germline V gene, CDR1 is LNHDA and CDR2 is SQIVND (reference sequence).

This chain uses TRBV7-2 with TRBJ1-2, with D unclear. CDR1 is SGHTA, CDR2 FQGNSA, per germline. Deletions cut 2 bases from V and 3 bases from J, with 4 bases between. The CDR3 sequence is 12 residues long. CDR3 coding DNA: TGTGCCAGCAGCTTATTCGACTATGGCTACACCTTC. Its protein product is CASSLFDYGYTF.

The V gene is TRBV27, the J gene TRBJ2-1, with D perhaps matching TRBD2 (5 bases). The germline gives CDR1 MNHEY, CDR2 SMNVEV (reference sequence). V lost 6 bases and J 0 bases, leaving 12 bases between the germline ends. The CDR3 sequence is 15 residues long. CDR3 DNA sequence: TGTGCCAGCAGCCAACTAGAGAGCTCCTACAATGAGCAGTTCTTC. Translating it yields CASSQLESSYNEQFF.

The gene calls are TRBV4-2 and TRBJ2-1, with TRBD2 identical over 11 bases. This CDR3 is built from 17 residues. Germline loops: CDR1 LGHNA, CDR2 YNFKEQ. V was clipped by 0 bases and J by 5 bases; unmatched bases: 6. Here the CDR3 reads CASSQEVAGGLDNEQFF. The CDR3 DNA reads TGTGCCAGCAGCCAAGAAGTAGCGGGGGGGCTCGACAATGAGCAGTTCTTC.

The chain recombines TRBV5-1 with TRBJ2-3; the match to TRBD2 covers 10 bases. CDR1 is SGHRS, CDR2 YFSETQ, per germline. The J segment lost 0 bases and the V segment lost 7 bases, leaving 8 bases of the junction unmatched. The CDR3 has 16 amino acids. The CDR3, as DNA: TGCGCCAGCGAGTCTAGCGGGGGCCTAAGCACAGATACGCAGTATTTT. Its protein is CASESSGGLSTDTQYF. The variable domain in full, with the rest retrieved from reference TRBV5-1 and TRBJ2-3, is KAGVTQTPRYLIKTRGQQVTLSCSPISGHRSVSWYQQTPGQGLQFLFEYFSETQRNKGNFPGRFSGRQFSNSRSEMNVSTLELGDSALYLCASESSGGLSTDTQYFGPGTRLTVL.

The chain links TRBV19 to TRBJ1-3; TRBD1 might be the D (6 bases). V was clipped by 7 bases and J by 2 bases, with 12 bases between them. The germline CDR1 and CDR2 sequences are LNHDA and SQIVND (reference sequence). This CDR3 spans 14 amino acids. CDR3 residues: CASTHRAAGNTIYF. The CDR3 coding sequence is TGTGCCAGTACCCACAGGGCCGCTGGAAACACCATATATTTT.

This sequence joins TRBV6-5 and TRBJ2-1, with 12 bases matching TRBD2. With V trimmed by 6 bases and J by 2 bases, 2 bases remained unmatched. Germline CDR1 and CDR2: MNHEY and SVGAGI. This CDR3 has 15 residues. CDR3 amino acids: CASRLAGGAYNEQFF. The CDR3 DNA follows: TGTGCCAGCAGACTAGCGGGGGGAGCCTACAATGAGCAGTTCTTC.

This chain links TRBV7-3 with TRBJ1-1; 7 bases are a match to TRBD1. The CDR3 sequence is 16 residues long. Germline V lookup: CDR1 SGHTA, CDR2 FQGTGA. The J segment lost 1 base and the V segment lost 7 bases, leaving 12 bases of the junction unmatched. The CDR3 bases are TGTGCCAGCACTCTAGCCGCCGGGACAGCGAACACTGAAGCTTTCTTT. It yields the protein CASTLAAGTANTEAFF.